Listed below are T cell receptor beta chains from one sample, sequenced in a study of cytomegalovirus exposure and HLA in healthy donors. Measured with immunoSEQ multiplex PCR; TCRdb has only the in-frame clones, and not every one. In total, the table holds around 150,000 clones. Sequencing was carried out using PBMCs. The receptors stem from an older woman in good health and CMV-seronegative. Each CDR3 is given with its conserved first and last residue. A D gene is named only where the DNA matches it firmly.

length	D	J	V	CDR3	DNA
13	.	TRBJ2-5	TRBV7-2	CASSRSDGETQYF	TGTGCCAGCAGCAGGAGCGATGGAGAGACCCAGTACTTC
16	.	TRBJ1-1	TRBV7-3	CASSLYPGALNTEAFF	TGTGCCAGCAGCTTATACCCAGGGGCCCTGAACACTGAAGCTTTCTTT
15	TRBD1	TRBJ2-2	TRBV7-3	CASGKDRGLSGELFF	TGTGCCAGCGGGAAGGACAGGGGGTTATCCGGGGAGCTGTTTTTT
18	TRBD2	TRBJ2-1	TRBV9	CASSVGVAGGTTYNEQFF	TGTGCCAGCAGCGTAGGGGTAGCGGGAGGGACCACCTACAATGAGCAGTTCTTC
15	.	TRBJ2-7	TRBV6-1	CASSEAGYDTYEQYF	TGTGCCAGCAGTGAAGCCGGGTACGATACCTACGAGCAGTACTTC
12	.	TRBJ1-4	TRBV5-4	CASSHRDRDTNF	TGTGCCAGCAGCCATCGGGACCGGGACACCAATTTT
15	.	TRBJ1-5	TRBV6-6	CASSMGLRKDQPQHF	TGTGCCAGCAGCATGGGGCTTCGTAAGGATCAGCCCCAGCATTTT
14	.	TRBJ2-7	TRBV6-5	CASSYSAGFREQYF	TGTGCCAGCAGTTACTCGGCAGGTTTTCGGGAGCAGTACTTC
14	.	TRBJ2-1	TRBV5-1	CASSLARSENEQFF	TGCGCCAGCAGCTTGGCGCGCAGCGAGAATGAGCAGTTCTTC
14	.	TRBJ1-1	TRBV5-5	CASRPGQANTEAFF	TGTGCCAGCAGACCGGGACAAGCGAACACTGAAGCTTTCTTT
12	.	TRBJ1-5	TRBV7-2	CASSLRGWPQHF	TGTGCCAGCAGCCTTAGAGGTTGGCCCCAGCATTTT
15	TRBD1	TRBJ1-2	TRBV18	CASSPATGADYGYTF	TGTGCCAGCTCACCCGCTACAGGGGCGGACTATGGCTACACCTTC
13	.	TRBJ2-5	TRBV7-9	CASSFDTGTTQYF	TGTGCCAGCAGCTTCGACACAGGGACGACCCAGTACTTC
12	TRBD1	TRBJ2-5	TRBV7-6	CASEGQKETQYF	TGTGCCAGCGAGGGACAGAAAGAGACCCAGTACTTC
18	.	TRBJ1-3	TRBV4-1	CASSQVMEFQGPLNTIYF	TGCGCCAGCAGCCAAGTGATGGAGTTCCAGGGGCCACTAAACACCATATATTTT
14	.	TRBJ2-1	TRBV5-5	CASSPGVPYNEQFF	TGTGCCAGCAGCCCGGGGGTACCCTACAATGAGCAGTTCTTC
17	TRBD2	TRBJ2-1	TRBV4-1	CASSQGTPSGGAFEQFF	TGCGCCAGCAGCCAAGGTACGCCTAGCGGGGGGGCATTTGAGCAGTTCTTC
15	.	TRBJ2-7	TRBV14	CASSLTGRGFYEQYF	TGTGCCAGCAGCCTCACCGGGAGAGGGTTCTACGAGCAGTACTTC
14	.	TRBJ2-7	TRBV5-5	CASSRDSRTYEQYF	TGTGCCAGCAGCAGAGACAGTCGCACCTACGAGCAGTACTTC
11	.	TRBJ2-1	TRBV6-5	CASSYMREQFF	TGTGCCAGCAGTTACATGCGAGAGCAGTTCTTC
14	.	TRBJ1-1	TRBV5-3	CARSSRDMNTEAFF	TGTGCCAGAAGCTCAAGAGATATGAACACTGAAGCTTTCTTT
14	TRBD1	TRBJ2-7	TRBV29-1	CSAQGKGANYEQYF	TGCAGCGCTCAAGGGAAGGGGGCAAACTACGAGCAGTACTTC
15	TRBD1	TRBJ1-6	TRBV4-3	CASSQETGGNSPLHF	TGCGCCAGCAGCCAAGAAACAGGGGGGAATTCACCCCTCCACTTT
16	.	TRBJ1-2	TRBV6-5	CASSYSNWRGGNGYTF	TGTGCCAGCAGTTACTCGAATTGGAGGGGAGGGAATGGCTACACCTTC
13	.	TRBJ2-1	TRBV7-8	CASSLVPGTEQFF	TGTGCCAGCAGCTTAGTTCCAGGGACAGAGCAGTTCTTC
15	TRBD1	TRBJ1-5	TRBV6-6	CASSSDRVVNQPQHF	TGTGCCAGCAGTTCGGACAGGGTTGTCAATCAGCCCCAGCATTTT
13	TRBD2	TRBJ2-1	TRBV27	CASSPSGSLEQFF	TGTGCCAGCAGTCCTAGCGGGAGTCTTGAGCAGTTCTTC
19	TRBD1	TRBJ2-4	TRBV7-2	CASSPGGRVGQGAMDIQYF	TGTGCCAGCAGCCCAGGGGGGCGAGTCGGACAGGGGGCGATGGACATTCAGTACTTC
15	.	TRBJ2-2	TRBV7-9	CASSLLGGHTGELFF	TGTGCCAGCAGCTTATTAGGAGGTCACACCGGGGAGCTGTTTTTT
15	TRBD1	TRBJ1-6	TRBV5-6	CASSSGTGPNSPLHF	TGTGCCAGCAGCTCCGGGACAGGGCCTAATTCACCCCTCCACTTT
15	.	TRBJ2-5	TRBV10-3	CAISAQGLGQETQYF	TGTGCCATCAGTGCGCAGGGCCTGGGCCAAGAGACCCAGTACTTC
14	.	TRBJ1-2	TRBV4-1	CASSQDRQNYGYTF	TGCGCCAGCAGCCAAGATCGTCAGAACTATGGCTACACCTTC
16	TRBD1	TRBJ1-4	TRBV4-3	CASSQLMGTGDEKLFF	TGCGCCAGCAGCCAACTGATGGGGACAGGGGACGAAAAACTGTTTTTT
13	.	TRBJ2-7	TRBV9	CASSDYPSAEQYF	TGTGCCAGCAGCGACTATCCTAGCGCCGAGCAGTACTTC
15	TRBD2	TRBJ2-2	TRBV5-1	CASSPELAGAGELFF	TGCGCCAGCAGCCCGGAACTAGCGGGGGCCGGGGAGCTGTTTTTT
15	TRBD2	TRBJ2-1	TRBV5-6	CASSGEREVINEQFF	TGTGCCAGCAGCGGGGAGCGGGAGGTTATCAATGAGCAGTTCTTC
16	.	TRBJ1-2	TRBV5-1	CASSLDAQGGNYGYTF	TGCGCCAGCAGCCTGGACGCCCAGGGTGGTAACTATGGCTACACCTTC
16	TRBD2	TRBJ2-7	TRBV7-6	CASSLEVAGGPYEQYF	TGTGCCAGCAGCTTAGAGGTAGCGGGAGGTCCCTACGAGCAGTACTTC
22	TRBD1	TRBJ1-4	TRBV10-1	CASSESDLLIPVPGQQNEKLFF	TGCGCCAGCAGTGAGTCTGATCTATTGATCCCCGTTCCGGGACAGCAAAATGAAAAACTGTTTTTT
15	TRBD2	TRBJ2-7	TRBV2	CASFEGTSGSYEQYF	TGTGCCAGCTTTGAGGGGACTAGCGGGAGCTACGAGCAGTACTTC
13	.	TRBJ2-1	TRBV2	CASSLQGYNEQFF	TGTGCCAGCAGTCTACAGGGATACAATGAGCAGTTCTTC
15	TRBD1	TRBJ1-5	TRBV6-5	CASSPGTDSNQPQHF	TGTGCCAGCAGCCCCGGGACAGATAGCAATCAGCCCCAGCATTTT
17	TRBD2	TRBJ2-3	TRBV9	CASSVEEAGSFTDTQYF	TGTGCCAGCAGCGTAGAGGAAGCGGGGAGTTTCACAGATACGCAGTATTTT
14	TRBD2	TRBJ2-7	TRBV10-2	CASRSRDYRSEQYF	TGCGCCAGCAGAAGTCGGGACTATCGGAGCGAGCAGTACTTC